Described below is a single T cell receptor beta chain sequence and its context. The data were obtained in a study of blood T cell repertoires in COVID-19. Original methodology: Scientists estimated how many nucleated cells there were by amplifying reference gene primers. Sequencing used immunoSEQ multiplex PCR; TCRdb keeps in-frame clones, though not all of them. V and J calls plus clone size are reproduced from that table; the DNA served to infer D and trimming. The data hold some 290,000 clones, with around 87% observed a single time. This CDR3 spans 14 amino acids. The V gene's germline CDR1 is MNHEY and CDR2 SVGAGI. V lost 7 bases to trimming and J lost 1 base, with 14 bases between them.

The TCR was taken from a man in his late teens or twenties with active or convalescent COVID-19. V gene TRBV6-5 combines with J gene TRBJ2-7, with D maybe TRBD2 (6 bases). Specimen: peripheral blood. The CDR3 here is CASKNEAGSYEQYF. The CDR3 nucleotides are TGTGCCAGCAAAAACGAGGCGGGATCCTACGAGCAGTACTTC.